The 10 T cell receptor beta chains listed next were all sequenced from one sample in a study of cytomegalovirus exposure and HLA in healthy donors. With 60 Vbeta and 13 Jbeta primers, the PCR was carried out. Profiled with immunoSEQ multiplex PCR; TCRdb holds only in-frame clones, not every one. There are 90,000 to 100,000 clones in the sample; roughly a tenth occur only once, and around 4.9% lies in the top ten. The sequenced sample consisted of PBMCs. All receptors come from a man aged 50-59 years in good health and CMV-seropositive.

J is TRBJ2-3 and V is TRBV19; D is perhaps TRBD2 (6 bases). V shed 4 bases and J shed 3 bases, with 29 bases lying between them. CDR1 is LNHDA and CDR2 is SQIVND in the germline V gene (reference sequence). This CDR3 has 20 residues. DNA of the CDR3: TGTGCCAGTAGTACTTGGGACTTCGCCCTTTCCCCATTTCGAACAGATACGCAGTATTTT. Amino acids: CASSTWDFALSPFRTDTQYF.

The CDR3 reads CASSFLRQGAQGELFF. CDR3 sequence (DNA): TGTGCCAGCAGCTTCCTTCGACAGGGAGCCCAAGGGGAGCTGTTTTTT. The J gene is TRBJ2-2, the V gene TRBV7-8; 7 bases are shared with TRBD1. V gave up 3 bases and J gave up 8 bases; unmatched junction bases: 12. The CDR3 is 16 amino acids. Germline assignment: CDR1 SGHVS and CDR2 FQNEAQ.

As for this clone: This specimen includes other DNA sequences encoding the same CDR3. The chain uses TRBV5-1 and TRBJ2-1; a possible D gene is TRBD2 (5 bases). Trimming removed 0 bases at V and 7 bases at J, with 8 bases between. From germline, CDR1 is SGHRS and CDR2 YFSETQ. The CDR3 extends over 13 amino acids. The CDR3 loop reads CASSLGGENEQFF. CDR3 DNA: TGCGCCAGCAGCTTGGGGGGAGAGAATGAGCAGTTCTTC.

The gene calls are TRBV7-9 and TRBJ2-2, with 9 positions matching TRBD2. Per the germline V gene, CDR1 is SEHNR and CDR2 is FQNEAQ (reference sequence). The V segment lost 6 bases and the J segment 5 bases; nucleotides outside the gene matches: 7. This CDR3 region has 15 residues. This chain's CDR3 is CASRLSGSYTGELFF. CDR3 nucleotides: TGTGCCAGCAGACTTAGCGGGAGCTATACCGGGGAGCTGTTTTTT.

In this sample, this clone turned up a few times. The DNA is omitted, as the CDR3 cannot be located on it reliably, and the CDR3 follows TCRdb's listing. The chain carries TRBV28 and TRBJ1-5; the table assigns TRBD1, which was not confirmed against the DNA. Germline values: CDR1 MDHEN, CDR2 SYDVKM. The CDR3 is 17 residues long, counting both termini. The CDR3 sequence is CASSVPPGQALNQPQHF.

The rearrangement links TRBV18 to TRBJ1-1; D is possibly TRBD1 (6 bases). The V end lost 4 bases, the J end lost 4 bases, and 19 bases lay between the germline ends. This CDR3 has 16 amino acids. CDR1 and CDR2 from the germline V gene are KGHSH and LQKENI. CDR3 loop: CASSRDQGMGFTEAFF. The DNA for the CDR3 is TGTGCCAGCTCACGAGACCAGGGGATGGGATTCACTGAAGCTTTCTTT.

This clone was seen only a few times. The V gene is TRBV25-1, the J gene TRBJ1-5, with 10 nucleotides matching TRBD1. The J segment lost 4 bases and the V segment lost 4 bases, leaving 4 bases of the junction unmatched. Germline-derived CDR1 and CDR2 are MGHDK and SYGVNS. The CDR3 extends over 15 amino acids. The CDR3 loop is CASSAGQGGNQPQHF. The DNA of the CDR3 is TGTGCCAGCAGTGCTGGACAGGGGGGGAATCAGCCCCAGCATTTT.

The CDR3 nucleotides are TGTGCCAGCAGTTTAAGCATCGGGTTCGACTACGAGCAGTACTTC. It specifies CASSLSIGFDYEQYF. The gene calls are TRBV27 and TRBJ2-7; no clear D gene. The CDR3 contains 15 residues. V lost 2 bases, J lost 3 bases, and 14 bases lay in between. CDR1 is MNHEY and CDR2 is SMNVEV in the germline V gene (reference sequence).

This clone was observed a handful of times. The CDR3 nucleotides read TGTGCCAGCAGCGCAAGACAGGGTTCACCCCTCCACTTT. This translates into CASSARQGSPLHF. The rearrangement joins TRBV7-3 to TRBJ1-6; the match to TRBD1 covers 7 bases. Germline V CDR1 and CDR2: SGHTA, FQGTGA. V lost 5 bases and J lost 9; bases outside the gene matches: 4. This CDR3 contains 13 residues.

This clone was recorded a few times. The chain is built from TRBV7-2 and TRBJ2-7, with D perhaps TRBD2 (6 bases). The CDR3 has 14 residues. Per germline, CDR1 SGHTA and CDR2 FQGNSA. Trimming took 3 bases from V and 5 from J, leaving 14 bases between them. The CDR3 region has the DNA TGTGCCAGCAGCTTTGTTGGAGGGATCGACGAGCAGTACTTC. Protein sequence: CASSFVGGIDEQYF.